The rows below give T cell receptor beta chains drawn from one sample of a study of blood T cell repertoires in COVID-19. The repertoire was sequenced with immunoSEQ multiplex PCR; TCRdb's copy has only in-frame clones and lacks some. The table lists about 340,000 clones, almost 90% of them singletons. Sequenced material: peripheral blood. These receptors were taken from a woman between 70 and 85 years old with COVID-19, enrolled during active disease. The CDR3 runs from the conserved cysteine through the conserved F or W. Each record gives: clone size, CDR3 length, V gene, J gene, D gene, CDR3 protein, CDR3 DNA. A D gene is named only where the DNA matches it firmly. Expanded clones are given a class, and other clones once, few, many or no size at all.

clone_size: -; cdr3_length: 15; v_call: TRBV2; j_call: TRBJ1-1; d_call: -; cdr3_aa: CASTRGRSSVTEAFF; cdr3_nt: TGTGCCAGCACCAGGGGCAGGAGTTCCGTCACTGAAGCTTTCTTT
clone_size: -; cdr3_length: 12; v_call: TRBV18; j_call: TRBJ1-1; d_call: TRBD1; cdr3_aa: CASSPGTDEAFF; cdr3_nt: TGTGCCAGCTCACCGGGGACAGATGAAGCTTTCTTT
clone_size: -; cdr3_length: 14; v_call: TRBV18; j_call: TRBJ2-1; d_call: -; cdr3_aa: CASSPPVTGYEQFF; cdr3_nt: TGTGCCAGCTCACCACCGGTTACAGGGTATGAGCAGTTCTTC
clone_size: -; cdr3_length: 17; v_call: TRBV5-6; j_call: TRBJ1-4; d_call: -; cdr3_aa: CASSLGGPRATNEKLFF; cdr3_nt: TGTGCCAGCAGCTTGGGAGGACCGCGGGCAACTAATGAAAAACTGTTTTTT
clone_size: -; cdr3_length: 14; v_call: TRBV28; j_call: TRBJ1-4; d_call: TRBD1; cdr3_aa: CASCVDRNNEKLFF; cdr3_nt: TGTGCCAGCTGTGTGGACAGGAATAATGAAAAACTGTTTTTT
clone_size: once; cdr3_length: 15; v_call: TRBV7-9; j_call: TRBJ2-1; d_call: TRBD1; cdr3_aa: CASSPRQGESNEQFF; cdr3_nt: TGTGCCAGCAGCCCTCGACAGGGGGAGAGTAATGAGCAGTTCTTC
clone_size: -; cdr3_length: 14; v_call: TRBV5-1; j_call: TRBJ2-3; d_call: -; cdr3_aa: CASSLGAMTDTQYF; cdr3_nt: TGCGCCAGCAGCTTGGGGGCTATGACAGATACGCAGTATTTT
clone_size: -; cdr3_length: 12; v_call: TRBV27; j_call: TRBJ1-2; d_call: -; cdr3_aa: CASKRANYGYTF; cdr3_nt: TGTGCCAGCAAGAGGGCTAACTATGGCTACACCTTC
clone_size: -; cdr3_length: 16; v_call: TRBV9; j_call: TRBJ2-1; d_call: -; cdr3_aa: CASSVGGAPTYNEQFF; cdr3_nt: TGTGCCAGCAGCGTGGGGGGGGCCCCGACCTACAATGAGCAGTTCTTC
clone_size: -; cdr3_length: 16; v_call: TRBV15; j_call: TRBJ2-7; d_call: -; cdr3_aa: CATSPRAPLSSYEQYF; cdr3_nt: TGTGCCACCAGCCCCCGAGCCCCTCTGAGCTCCTACGAGCAGTACTTC
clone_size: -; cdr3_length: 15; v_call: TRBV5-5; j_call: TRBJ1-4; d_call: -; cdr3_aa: CASSLGSGVNEKLFF; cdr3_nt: TGTGCCAGCAGCTTGGGTTCGGGGGTTAATGAAAAACTGTTTTTT
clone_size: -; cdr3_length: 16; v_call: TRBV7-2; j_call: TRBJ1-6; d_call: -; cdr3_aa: CASSLAWRTDYSPLHF; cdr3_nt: TGTGCCAGCAGCTTAGCTTGGAGGACGGATTATTCACCCCTCCACTTT
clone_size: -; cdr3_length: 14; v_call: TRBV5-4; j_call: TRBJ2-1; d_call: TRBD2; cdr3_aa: CASSLSGGALEQFF; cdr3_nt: TGTGCCAGCAGCTTGTCGGGGGGGGCCTTGGAGCAGTTCTTC
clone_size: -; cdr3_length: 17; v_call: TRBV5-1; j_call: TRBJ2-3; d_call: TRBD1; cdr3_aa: CASSFTGGSSSTDTQYF; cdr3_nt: TGCGCCAGCAGCTTTACAGGGGGCTCTTCTAGCACAGATACGCAGTATTTT
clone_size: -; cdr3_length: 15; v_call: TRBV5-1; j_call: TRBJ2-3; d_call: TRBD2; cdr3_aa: CASSLIAGGSDTQYF; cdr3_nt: TGCGCCAGCAGTCTGATAGCGGGGGGCTCAGATACGCAGTATTTT
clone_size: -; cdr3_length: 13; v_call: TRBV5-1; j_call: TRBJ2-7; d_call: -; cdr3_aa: CASSSEPSYEQYF; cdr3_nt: TGCGCCAGCAGTTCGGAGCCTTCCTACGAGCAGTACTTC
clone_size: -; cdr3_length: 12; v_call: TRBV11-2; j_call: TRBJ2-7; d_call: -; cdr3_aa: CASRTSAYEQYF; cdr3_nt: TGTGCCAGCAGAACTTCCGCCTACGAGCAGTACTTC
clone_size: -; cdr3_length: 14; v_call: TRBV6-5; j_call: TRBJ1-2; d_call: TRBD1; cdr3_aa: CASSSTGGNYGYTF; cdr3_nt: TGTGCCAGCAGTTCGACAGGGGGCAACTATGGCTACACCTTC
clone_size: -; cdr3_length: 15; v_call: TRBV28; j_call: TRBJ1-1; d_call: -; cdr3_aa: CASSTSGGLGTEAFF; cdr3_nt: TGTGCCAGCAGCACATCGGGGGGGCTCGGCACTGAAGCTTTCTTT
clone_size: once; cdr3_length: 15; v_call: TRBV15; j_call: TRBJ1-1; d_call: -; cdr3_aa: CATSPGGLMNTEAFF; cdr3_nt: TGTGCCACCAGCCCTGGGGGCCTAATGAACACTGAAGCTTTCTTT
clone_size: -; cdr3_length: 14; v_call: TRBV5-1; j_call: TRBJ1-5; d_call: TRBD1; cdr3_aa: CASSTGDPNQPQHF; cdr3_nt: TGCGCCAGTTCCACAGGGGACCCAAATCAGCCCCAGCATTTT
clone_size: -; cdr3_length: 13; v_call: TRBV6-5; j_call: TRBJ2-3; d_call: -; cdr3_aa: CASSEFPGDTQYF; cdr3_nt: TGTGCCAGCAGCGAGTTTCCCGGAGATACGCAGTATTTT
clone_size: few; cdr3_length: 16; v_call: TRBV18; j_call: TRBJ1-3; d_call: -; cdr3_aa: CASSPVGAFSGNTIYF; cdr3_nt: TGTGCCAGCTCACCCGTGGGGGCCTTCTCTGGAAACACCATATATTTT
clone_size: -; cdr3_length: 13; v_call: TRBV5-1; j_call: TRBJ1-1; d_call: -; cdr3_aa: CASSRAGNTEAFF; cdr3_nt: TGCGCCAGCAGCCGGGCGGGAAACACTGAAGCTTTCTTT
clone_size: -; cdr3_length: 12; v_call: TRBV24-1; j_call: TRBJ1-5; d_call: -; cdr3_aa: CATSDLGRPQHF; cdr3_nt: TGTGCCACCAGTGATTTGGGGAGGCCCCAGCATTTT
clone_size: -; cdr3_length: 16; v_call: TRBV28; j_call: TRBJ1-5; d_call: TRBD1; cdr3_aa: CASSLGGRGRSQPQHF; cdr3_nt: TGTGCCAGCAGTTTAGGGGGTAGGGGGCGATCACAGCCCCAGCATTTT
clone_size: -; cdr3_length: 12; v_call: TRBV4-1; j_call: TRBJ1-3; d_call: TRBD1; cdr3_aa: CASGGTGNTIYF; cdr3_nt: TGCGCCTCAGGGGGGACTGGAAACACCATATATTTT
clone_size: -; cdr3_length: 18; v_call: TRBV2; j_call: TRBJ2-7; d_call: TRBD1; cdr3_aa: CASSEDYPGQGATYEQYF; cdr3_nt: TGTGCCAGCAGTGAGGACTACCCTGGACAGGGGGCAACCTACGAGCAGTACTTC
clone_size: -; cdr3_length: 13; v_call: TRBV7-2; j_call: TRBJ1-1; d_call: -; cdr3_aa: CASSLGGRPEAFF; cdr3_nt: TGTGCCAGCAGCTTAGGTGGCAGGCCTGAAGCTTTCTTT
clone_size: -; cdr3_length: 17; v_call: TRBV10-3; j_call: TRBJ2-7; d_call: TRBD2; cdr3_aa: CAISESIASGGPIQQYF; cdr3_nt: TGTGCCATCAGTGAGTCGATCGCTAGCGGGGGGCCTATCCAGCAGTACTTC
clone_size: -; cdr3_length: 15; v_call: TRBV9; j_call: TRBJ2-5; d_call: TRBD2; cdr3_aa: CASSAHSGGTETQYF; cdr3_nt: TGTGCCAGCAGCGCCCATAGCGGGGGTACAGAGACCCAGTACTTC
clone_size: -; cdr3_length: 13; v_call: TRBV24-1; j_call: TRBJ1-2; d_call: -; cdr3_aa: CATTQGRGYGYTF; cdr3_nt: TGTGCCACCACCCAAGGCAGGGGATATGGCTACACCTTC
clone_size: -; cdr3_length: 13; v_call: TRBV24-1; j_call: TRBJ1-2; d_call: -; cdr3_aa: CATSDTWAYGYTF; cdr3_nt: TGTGCCACCAGTGACACCTGGGCCTATGGCTACACCTTC
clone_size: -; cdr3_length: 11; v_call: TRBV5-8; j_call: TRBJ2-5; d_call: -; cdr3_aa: CASSLAETQYF; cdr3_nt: TGTGCCAGCAGCTTAGCAGAGACCCAGTACTTC
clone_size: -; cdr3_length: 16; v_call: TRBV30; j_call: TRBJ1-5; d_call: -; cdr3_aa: CAWSVSSADSNQPQHF; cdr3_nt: TGTGCCTGGAGTGTAAGTTCGGCGGATAGCAATCAGCCCCAGCATTTT
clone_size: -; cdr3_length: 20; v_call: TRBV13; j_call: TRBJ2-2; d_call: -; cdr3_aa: CASSWAPTRGRRRNTGELFF; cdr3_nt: TGTGCCAGCAGCTGGGCCCCCACCCGGGGGAGACGGAGGAACACCGGGGAGCTGTTTTTT
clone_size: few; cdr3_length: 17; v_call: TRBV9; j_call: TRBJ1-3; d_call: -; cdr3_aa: CASSVQELGSLGNTIYF; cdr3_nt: TGTGCCAGCAGCGTGCAGGAACTCGGATCCCTTGGAAACACCATATATTTT
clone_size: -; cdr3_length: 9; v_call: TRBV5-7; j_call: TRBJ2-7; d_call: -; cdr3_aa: CASPYEQYF; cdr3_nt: TGTGCCAGTCCTTACGAGCAGTACTTC
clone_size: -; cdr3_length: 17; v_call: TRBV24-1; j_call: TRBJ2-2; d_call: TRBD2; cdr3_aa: CATSGGLAGGQTGELFF; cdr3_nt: TGTGCCACCAGTGGAGGACTAGCGGGGGGCCAGACCGGGGAGCTGTTTTTT
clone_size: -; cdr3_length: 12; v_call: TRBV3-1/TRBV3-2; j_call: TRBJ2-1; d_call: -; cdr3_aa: CASSQAGNEQFF; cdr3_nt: TGTGCCAGCAGCCAAGCGGGGAATGAGCAGTTCTTC
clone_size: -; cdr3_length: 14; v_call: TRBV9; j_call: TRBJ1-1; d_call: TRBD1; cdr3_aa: CASSVGQAGGEAFF; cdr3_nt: TGTGCCAGCAGCGTGGGACAGGCTGGGGGTGAAGCTTTCTTT
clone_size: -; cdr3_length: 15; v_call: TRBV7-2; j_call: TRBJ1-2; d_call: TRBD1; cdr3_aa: CASSTQGGSNYGYTF; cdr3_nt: TGTGCCAGCAGCACACAGGGGGGCTCTAACTATGGCTACACCTTC
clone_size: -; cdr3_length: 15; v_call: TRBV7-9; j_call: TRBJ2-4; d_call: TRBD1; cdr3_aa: CASSSTGVPKNIQYF; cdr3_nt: TGTGCCAGCAGCTCGACAGGGGTACCCAAAAACATTCAGTACTTC
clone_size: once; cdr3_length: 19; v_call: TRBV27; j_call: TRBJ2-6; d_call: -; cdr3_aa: CASSLGVPVLHSGANVLTF; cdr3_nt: TGTGCCAGCAGTTTAGGAGTGCCTGTATTACACTCTGGGGCCAACGTCCTGACTTTC
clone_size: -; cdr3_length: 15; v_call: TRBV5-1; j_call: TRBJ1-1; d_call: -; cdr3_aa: CASSLAPADNTEAFF; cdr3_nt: TGCGCCAGCAGCTTGGCCCCGGCGGATAACACTGAAGCTTTCTTT
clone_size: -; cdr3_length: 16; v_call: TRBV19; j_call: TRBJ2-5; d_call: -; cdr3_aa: CASSMGPPGVRETQYF; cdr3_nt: TGTGCCAGTAGTATGGGACCTCCGGGGGTAAGGGAGACCCAGTACTTC
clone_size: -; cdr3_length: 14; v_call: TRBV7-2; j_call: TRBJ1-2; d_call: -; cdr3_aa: CASSPELTGYGYTF; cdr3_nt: TGTGCCAGCAGCCCAGAGCTGACAGGCTATGGCTACACCTTC
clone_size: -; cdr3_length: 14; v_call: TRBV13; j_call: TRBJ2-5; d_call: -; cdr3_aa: CASSLGRLQETQYF; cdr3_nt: TGTGCCAGCAGCTTAGGGAGATTACAAGAGACCCAGTACTTC
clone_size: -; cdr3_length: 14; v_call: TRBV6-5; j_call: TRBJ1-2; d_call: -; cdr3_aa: CASSPDRTNYGYTF; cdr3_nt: TGTGCCAGCAGTCCGGACAGAACTAACTATGGCTACACCTTC
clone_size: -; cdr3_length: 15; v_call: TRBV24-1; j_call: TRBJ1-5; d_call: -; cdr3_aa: CATSDARDMNQPQHF; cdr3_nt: TGTGCCACCAGTGATGCCCGGGACATGAATCAGCCCCAGCATTTT
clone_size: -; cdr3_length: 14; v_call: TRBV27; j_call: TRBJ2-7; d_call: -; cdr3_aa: CASSFVGEGYEQYF; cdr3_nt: TGTGCCAGCAGTTTTGTAGGGGAAGGCTACGAGCAGTACTTC
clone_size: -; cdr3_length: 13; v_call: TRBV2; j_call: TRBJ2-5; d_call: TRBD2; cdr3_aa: CASCTSGVETQYF; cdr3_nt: TGTGCCAGCTGTACTAGCGGGGTGGAGACCCAGTACTTC
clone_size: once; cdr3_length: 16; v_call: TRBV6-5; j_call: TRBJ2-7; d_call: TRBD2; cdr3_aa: CASSYSDPGRAYEQYF; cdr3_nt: TGTGCCAGCAGTTACTCGGACCCAGGGAGGGCCTACGAGCAGTACTTC
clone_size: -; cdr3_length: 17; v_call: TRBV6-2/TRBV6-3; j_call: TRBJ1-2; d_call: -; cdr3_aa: CASSFTGDPGETYGYTF; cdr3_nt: TGTGCCAGCAGTTTCACGGGTGACCCAGGGGAGACCTATGGCTACACCTTC
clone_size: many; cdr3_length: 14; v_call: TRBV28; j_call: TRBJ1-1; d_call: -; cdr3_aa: CASSAPGVNTEAFF; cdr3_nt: TGTGCCAGCAGTGCCCCCGGAGTGAACACTGAAGCTTTCTTT
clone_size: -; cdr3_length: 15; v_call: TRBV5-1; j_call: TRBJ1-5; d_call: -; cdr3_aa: CASSLEGRRNQPQHF; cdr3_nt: TGCGCCAGCAGCTTGGAGGGGAGGAGGAATCAGCCCCAGCATTTT
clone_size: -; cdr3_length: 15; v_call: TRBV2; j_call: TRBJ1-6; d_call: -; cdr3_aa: CASSEAGAEFSPLHF; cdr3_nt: TGTGCCAGCAGTGAAGCGGGGGCAGAATTTTCACCCCTCCACTTT